This T cell receptor (beta chain) was identified during a study of T cells in Graves' hyperthyroidism and ophthalmopathy. From RNA transcripts, TCR beta CDR3 regions were amplified. Researchers ran a first-round RT-PCR on the TCR CDR3 using the HTBI primer set. TCRdb redid the calling of the multiplex PCR reads with MiXCR, one entry per CDR3 protein. The sample has a few hundred thousand distinct CDR3 sequences, around 16% seen once. This clonotype was recorded at least ten times. The CDR3 is 14 amino acids. CDR1 and CDR2 (germline): SQVTM, ANQGSEA. Trimming cost V 4 bases and J 0 bases, with 13 bases left between them.

Sequenced material: blood. The sequence was obtained from a woman aged 40 to 50 with Graves' ophthalmopathy. The rearrangement joins TRBV29-1 to TRBJ2-7, with D perhaps being TRBD1 or TRBD2 (6 bases each). This CDR3 reads CSVARGLSSYEQYF. The CDR3 nucleotides are TGCAGCGTTGCTCGGGGGCTAAGCTCCTACGAGCAGTACTTC.